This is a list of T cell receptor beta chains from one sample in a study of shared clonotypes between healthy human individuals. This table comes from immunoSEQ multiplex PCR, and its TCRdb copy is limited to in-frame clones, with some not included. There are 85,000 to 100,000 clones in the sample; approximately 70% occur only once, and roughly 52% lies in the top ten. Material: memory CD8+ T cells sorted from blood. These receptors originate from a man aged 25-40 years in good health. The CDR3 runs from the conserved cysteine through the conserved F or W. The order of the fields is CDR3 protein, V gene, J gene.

cdr3_aa: CASSIISEITGELFF; v_call: TRBV19; j_call: TRBJ2-2
cdr3_aa: CAISDAGRTEAFF; v_call: TRBV10-3; j_call: TRBJ1-1
cdr3_aa: CASSQGRRVRQETQYF; v_call: TRBV14; j_call: TRBJ2-5
cdr3_aa: CASSAGGGTTQYF; v_call: TRBV9; j_call: TRBJ2-5
cdr3_aa: CASRDRVVDTQYF; v_call: TRBV6-1; j_call: TRBJ2-3
cdr3_aa: CASSQESRVGREEKLFF; v_call: TRBV4-1; j_call: TRBJ1-4
cdr3_aa: CATRTGTSTDTQYF; v_call: TRBV10-2; j_call: TRBJ2-3
cdr3_aa: CARVHEQYF; v_call: TRBV6-4; j_call: TRBJ2-7
cdr3_aa: CYTIRTEAFF; v_call: TRBV21-1; j_call: TRBJ1-1
cdr3_aa: CAISEILYEQYF; v_call: TRBV10-3; j_call: TRBJ2-7
cdr3_aa: CSASTYSYEQYF; v_call: TRBV29-1; j_call: TRBJ2-7
cdr3_aa: CASSLWSGRTNYGYTF; v_call: TRBV11-2; j_call: TRBJ1-2
cdr3_aa: CASSVVPGELFF; v_call: TRBV9; j_call: TRBJ2-2
cdr3_aa: CASSLGPSGGEQYF; v_call: TRBV5-1; j_call: TRBJ2-7
cdr3_aa: CASSLEASGGNNEQFF; v_call: TRBV7-6; j_call: TRBJ2-1
cdr3_aa: CASSFQGGGMNTEAFF; v_call: TRBV11-2; j_call: TRBJ1-1